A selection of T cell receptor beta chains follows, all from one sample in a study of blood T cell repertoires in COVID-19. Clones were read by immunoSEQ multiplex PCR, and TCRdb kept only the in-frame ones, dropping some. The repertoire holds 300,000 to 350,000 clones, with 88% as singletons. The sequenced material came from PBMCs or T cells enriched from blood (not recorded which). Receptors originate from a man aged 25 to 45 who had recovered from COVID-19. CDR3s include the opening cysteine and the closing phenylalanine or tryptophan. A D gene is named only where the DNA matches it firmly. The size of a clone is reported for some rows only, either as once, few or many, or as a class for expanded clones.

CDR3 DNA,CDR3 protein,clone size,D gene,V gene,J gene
TGTGCCAGCAAGTGGGGCGCTAGCGGGGGAGCCCAGTACTTC,CASKWGASGGAQYF,-,TRBD2,TRBV6-5,TRBJ2-5
TGCGCCAGCAGCTTGGTGGGCAGGGGGGACTCACCCCTCCACTTT,CASSLVGRGDSPLHF,-,TRBD1,TRBV5-1,TRBJ1-6
TGTGCCAGCAGCGTAGGGAGGGGCACTGAAGCTTTCTTT,CASSVGRGTEAFF,-,-,TRBV9,TRBJ1-1
TGTGCCAGCAGCTTAAGTGCGCAAGAGACCCAGTACTTC,CASSLSAQETQYF,-,-,TRBV7-3,TRBJ2-5
TGTGCCAGTAGTATGATGAGCGGGGGGGCAAATGAGCAGTTCTTC,CASSMMSGGANEQFF,-,TRBD2,TRBV19,TRBJ2-1
TGTGCCAGCAGCCCACAGAGCACAGATACGCAGTATTTT,CASSPQSTDTQYF,few,-,TRBV3-1/TRBV3-2,TRBJ2-3
TGTGCCAGCAGCCCCAATCCGGGAGGAGGGACAGGGGGGCGAGGGGCCAACGTCCTGACTTTC,CASSPNPGGGTGGRGANVLTF,once,TRBD1,TRBV4-2,TRBJ2-6
TGCGCCAGCAGCTTGCTCCCCACAGGGAATAATGAAAAACTGTTTTTT,CASSLLPTGNNEKLFF,-,-,TRBV5-1,TRBJ1-4
TGTGCCAGCAGTTCCAGGACAGGGCGGGACTATGGCTACACCTTC,CASSSRTGRDYGYTF,-,TRBD1,TRBV28,TRBJ1-2
TGTGCCACCAGTGATTTAGAGGGTAGCTATGGCTACACCTTC,CATSDLEGSYGYTF,-,-,TRBV24-1,TRBJ1-2
TGTGCCAGCAGTCTATTAGGACAGGGCGGCGGTGAAAAACTGTTTTTT,CASSLLGQGGGEKLFF,-,TRBD1,TRBV27,TRBJ1-4
TGTGCCAGCAGCTTAAAGGGGATTGGCAGCGTCTATGGCTACACCTTC,CASSLKGIGSVYGYTF,-,-,TRBV7-3,TRBJ1-2
TGCAGTGCTAGTATGAGGACAGGGAATAAGGGCTACACCTTC,CSASMRTGNKGYTF,-,TRBD1,TRBV20-1,TRBJ1-2
TGTGCCAGCCGGGGCACAGGGGTTAATGGCTACACCTTC,CASRGTGVNGYTF,-,TRBD1,TRBV6-6,TRBJ1-2
TGTGCCAGCAGCTTAACTAGTTGGGCAGATACGCAGTATTTT,CASSLTSWADTQYF,-,-,TRBV13,TRBJ2-3
TGTGCCAGCTCATCTATTCCTGGACAGATCGTTACGCAGTATTTT,CASSSIPGQIVTQYF,-,-,TRBV18,TRBJ2-3
TGTGCCAGCTCACCGCCCGGGACAGTCTTAGGCTACACCTTC,CASSPPGTVLGYTF,-,TRBD1,TRBV18,TRBJ1-2
TGCGCCAGCAGCTTGGACCCCCTAAGACAGGGAAACTATGGCTACACCTTC,CASSLDPLRQGNYGYTF,-,TRBD1,TRBV5-1,TRBJ1-2
TGTGCCAGTACCTCACAGGGGGAGAGTGGCTACACCTTC,CASTSQGESGYTF,-,TRBD1,TRBV19,TRBJ1-2
TGTGCCAGCAGCGAGTTGCTTAGCAATCAGCCCCAGCATTTT,CASSELLSNQPQHF,-,-,TRBV7-9,TRBJ1-5
TGTGCCACCAGTGATGTGACAGGGGGTTCCGTCTACGAGCAGTACTTC,CATSDVTGGSVYEQYF,-,TRBD1,TRBV24-1,TRBJ2-7
TGTGCCAGCAGCTTTGGACAAATTAACACTGAAGCTTTCTTT,CASSFGQINTEAFF,-,-,TRBV5-6,TRBJ1-1
TGTGCCAGCACCGGGGGGAGTGAGCAGTTCTTC,CASTGGSEQFF,-,TRBD2,TRBV2,TRBJ2-1
TGTGCCAGCAGCCAAGTGTCTAGCGGGGGTTTTTGGGAGACCCAGTACTTC,CASSQVSSGGFWETQYF,-,TRBD2,TRBV14,TRBJ2-5
TGTGCCTGGAGTTCGGGGATAGCCGGGACAGACAATCAGCCCCAGCATTTT,CAWSSGIAGTDNQPQHF,-,TRBD1,TRBV30,TRBJ1-5
TGCGCCAGCAGCCCGGACAGGGGGCGGGGAGATACGCAGTATTTT,CASSPDRGRGDTQYF,-,TRBD1,TRBV4-1,TRBJ2-3
TGTGCCAGCGGGTCCGTCGGGGAGAACACTGAAGCTTTCTTT,CASGSVGENTEAFF,-,-,TRBV6-5,TRBJ1-1
TGTGCCAGCAGCTTAGGGGACAGTAGTTACCAAGAGACCCAGTACTTC,CASSLGDSSYQETQYF,-,TRBD1,TRBV11-2,TRBJ2-5